These T cell receptor beta chains were read from a single sample in a study of high-grade serous ovarian cancer treatment subgroups. Clones were sequenced by immunoSEQ multiplex PCR, and TCRdb holds only the in-frame ones, with some missing. The sample carries about 5,700 clones, around 75% recorded once. Sample: tumor tissue. These receptors all stem from a human donor with high-grade serous ovarian cancer. The CDR3 runs from the conserved cysteine through the conserved F or W. D genes are given only for firm matches. The size field is filled for only some rows; it gives once, few, many or a size class.

V gene	J gene	clone size	D gene	CDR3 protein	CDR3 DNA
TRBV7-8	TRBJ2-3	-	TRBD2	CASSWSGGPANTQYF	TGTGCCAGCAGCTGGAGCGGGGGGCCCGCAAATACGCAGTATTTT
TRBV7-9	TRBJ1-1	-	-	CASSSEGGPYTEAFF	TGTGCCAGCAGCTCGGAGGGGGGGCCCTACACTGAAGCTTTCTTT
TRBV14	TRBJ2-7	-	-	CASSQADGYYEQYF	TGTGCCAGCAGCCAAGCGGACGGGTACTACGAGCAGTACTTC
TRBV6-5	TRBJ2-1	-	TRBD1	CASTLRGTGGHEQFF	TGTGCCAGCACCCTACGGGGGACAGGGGGCCATGAGCAGTTCTTC
TRBV27	TRBJ1-2	-	-	CASSLTGNYGYTF	TGTGCCAGCAGTTTAACAGGGAACTATGGCTACACCTTC
TRBV6-6	TRBJ1-2	-	TRBD1	CASSYSTGEFGYGYTF	TGTGCCAGCAGTTACTCGACAGGGGAGTTCGGCTATGGCTACACCTTC
TRBV5-1	TRBJ2-2	-	-	CASSNRGGMNTGELFF	TGCGCCAGCAGCAACAGGGGCGGGATGAACACCGGGGAGCTGTTTTTT
TRBV2	TRBJ1-2	once	-	CASSGFKRGGLYGYTF	TGTGCCAGCAGTGGATTTAAGAGGGGGGGACTCTATGGCTACACCTTC
TRBV10-3	TRBJ2-3	-	TRBD1	CAISESRGSSTDTQYF	TGTGCTATCAGTGAGTCCAGGGGGTCTAGCACAGATACGCAGTATTTT
TRBV11-3	TRBJ2-2	-	-	CASSSGFGELFF	TGTGCCAGCAGCTCCGGGTTCGGGGAGCTGTTTTTT
TRBV6-5	TRBJ2-7	-	-	CASSSGLGAPGEQYF	TGTGCCAGCAGTTCTGGACTGGGGGCCCCGGGAGAGCAGTACTTC
TRBV27	TRBJ1-2	once	TRBD1	CASSLGQGPYGYTF	TGTGCCAGCAGTTTGGGACAGGGTCCCTATGGCTACACCTTC
TRBV6-5	TRBJ1-2	few	-	CASTSSPGSDYGYTF	TGTGCCAGCACCTCCAGTCCGGGCTCGGACTATGGCTACACCTTC
TRBV5-1	TRBJ2-2	-	-	CASSLVRPSNTGELFF	TGCGCCAGCAGCTTGGTTCGGCCGTCGAACACCGGGGAGCTGTTTTTT
TRBV2	TRBJ2-2	-	TRBD1	CASSVSKQGKGGELFF	TGTGCCAGCAGTGTTTCCAAACAGGGGAAGGGCGGGGAGCTGTTTTTT
TRBV28	TRBJ2-7	-	TRBD1	CASSAPGRGSSYEQYF	TGTGCCAGCAGTGCCCCCGGCAGGGGGAGCTCCTACGAGCAGTACTTC
TRBV14	TRBJ2-5	-	-	CASSQDDDRQETQYF	TGTGCCAGCAGCCAGGATGATGACAGACAAGAGACCCAGTACTTC
TRBV6-5	TRBJ2-7	-	-	CASSYWGASYEQYF	TGTGCCAGCAGTTACTGGGGAGCATCCTACGAGCAGTACTTC
TRBV15	TRBJ2-1	large	-	CASSDGVAAYNEQFF	TGTGCCTCATCTGACGGGGTAGCGGCTTACAATGAGCAGTTCTTC
TRBV11-3	TRBJ2-6	few	-	CASSQQRGAGANVLTF	TGTGCCAGCAGCCAACAGAGGGGGGCTGGGGCCAACGTCCTGACTTTC
TRBV6-1	TRBJ2-7	-	-	CASSSGLGAPGEQYF	TGTGCCAGCAGTTCTGGACTGGGGGCCCCGGGAGAGCAGTACTTC
TRBV25-1	TRBJ1-2	-	-	CASSDSMIAGKANYGYTF	TGTGCCAGCAGTGATTCCATGATCGCGGGCAAAGCTAACTATGGCTACACCTTC
TRBV28	TRBJ1-5	-	-	CASSLIWAPQHF	TGTGCCAGCAGTTTGATTTGGGCGCCCCAGCATTTT
TRBV18	TRBJ2-2	-	TRBD2	CASSAGGADGELFF	TGTGCCAGCTCCGCCGGGGGGGCCGACGGGGAGCTGTTTTTT
TRBV9	TRBJ2-2	-	-	CAGSSGANTGELFF	TGTGCCGGGAGCTCGGGGGCGAACACCGGGGAGCTGTTTTTT
TRBV6-4	TRBJ1-6	few	-	CASSDRDNSPLHF	TGTGCCAGCAGTGACAGGGATAATTCACCCCTCCACTTT
TRBV2	TRBJ1-1	-	-	CASSVYENTEAFF	TGTGCCAGCAGTGTATACGAGAACACTGAAGCTTTCTTT
TRBV6-1	TRBJ2-6	-	-	CASSPVGSKANVLTF	TGTGCCAGCAGTCCCGTAGGTTCCAAGGCCAACGTCCTGACTTTC
TRBV19	TRBJ1-6	-	TRBD1	CASSAQDREYSPLHF	TGTGCCAGTAGTGCTCAGGACAGGGAATATTCACCCCTCCACTTT
TRBV4-1	TRBJ1-4	-	TRBD1	CASSQSGQGNEKLFF	TGCGCCAGCAGCCAATCGGGACAGGGGAATGAAAAACTGTTTTTT
TRBV7-8	TRBJ1-5	-	TRBD1	CASSQGTGLGGPISPQHF	TGTGCCAGCAGCCAGGGGACAGGGTTAGGAGGGCCAATCAGCCCCCAGCATTTT
TRBV5-6	TRBJ2-7	once	TRBD1	CASSSSWQGVAYEQYF	TGTGCCAGCAGCTCCTCGTGGCAGGGGGTGGCCTACGAGCAGTACTTC
TRBV5-4	TRBJ1-6	once	-	CASSLSGSGNSPLHF	TGTGCCAGCAGCTTGTCGGGATCTGGTAATTCACCCCTCCACTTT
TRBV6-1	TRBJ2-2	few	-	CASSEFLGSPGELFF	TGTGCCAGCAGTGAATTTCTAGGGTCCCCCGGGGAGCTGTTTTTT
TRBV19	TRBJ2-1	-	TRBD2	CASSPPSGGAPYNEQFF	TGTGCCAGTAGCCCTCCTAGCGGGGGAGCCCCTTACAATGAGCAGTTCTTC
TRBV4-1	TRBJ2-1	-	TRBD2	CASSRTGTSDAFF	TGCGCCAGCAGCCGAACCGGGACTAGCGATGCGTTCTTC
TRBV6-5	TRBJ2-2	-	-	CASAHWGTGELFF	TGTGCCAGCGCACACTGGGGCACCGGGGAGCTGTTTTTT
TRBV11-2	TRBJ1-1	-	-	CASSPGPGRTEAFF	TGTGCCAGCAGCCCCGGACCTGGGAGGACTGAAGCTTTCTTT
TRBV2	TRBJ1-4	-	-	CASRRRQGNEKLFF	TGTGCCAGCAGGCGGAGGCAGGGAAATGAAAAACTGTTTTTT
TRBV5-5	TRBJ2-7	once	TRBD1	CASSLRDRGLEQYF	TGTGCCAGCAGCCTCCGGGACAGGGGACTTGAGCAGTACTTC
TRBV4-2	TRBJ1-1	medium-sized	-	CASSQETEYNTEAFF	TGTGCCAGCAGCCAAGAGACAGAGTACAACACTGAAGCTTTCTTT
TRBV2	TRBJ2-5	-	-	CASSEDFGREETQYF	TGTGCCAGCAGTGAGGACTTCGGCAGGGAAGAGACCCAGTACTTC
TRBV6-4	TRBJ2-3	-	-	CASSDSFSAGLMHTQYF	TGTGCCAGCAGTGACTCCTTCTCGGCAGGTCTAATGCATACGCAGTATTTT
TRBV5-4	TRBJ1-1	-	TRBD1	CASSDPDWGQGTPEAFF	TGTGCCAGCAGCGATCCCGATTGGGGACAGGGTACCCCTGAAGCTTTCTTT
TRBV6-6	TRBJ2-3	-	-	CASSQTTDTQYF	TGTGCCAGCAGTCAAACCACAGATACGCAGTATTTT
TRBV5-6	TRBJ2-7	-	-	CASSLRAGTVSYEQYF	TGTGCCAGCAGCTTGAGGGCCGGGACGGTCTCCTACGAGCAGTACTTC
TRBV28	TRBJ1-1	-	-	CASSPTGTPGYNTEAFF	TGTGCCAGCAGCCCAACCGGGACCCCAGGCTATAACACTGAAGCTTTCTTT
TRBV11-1	TRBJ2-1	-	-	CASSPVRDSANEQFF	TGTGCCAGCAGCCCTGTCCGGGACTCCGCCAATGAGCAGTTCTTC
TRBV19	TRBJ2-5	-	-	CASSIGTGGTQYF	TGTGCCAGTAGTATAGGCACAGGCGGGACCCAGTACTTC
TRBV13	TRBJ2-2	-	TRBD2	CASSPAGGNTGELFF	TGTGCCAGCAGCCCCGCGGGGGGGAACACCGGGGAGCTGTTTTTT
TRBV18	TRBJ2-1	-	TRBD2	CASSPRLAGTYNEQFF	TGTGCCAGCTCACCCCGACTAGCGGGGACCTACAATGAGCAGTTCTTC
TRBV19	TRBJ1-2	-	TRBD1	CASSIPWTGGNYGYTF	TGTGCCAGTAGTATCCCCTGGACAGGGGGCAACTATGGCTACACCTTC
TRBV15	TRBJ2-5	-	-	CATSSGRTTQETQYF	TGTGCCACCAGCAGCGGCAGGACAACTCAAGAGACCCAGTACTTC